Following are 22 T cell receptor beta chains from one sample sequenced in a study of cytomegalovirus exposure and HLA in healthy donors. It was with 60 Vbeta and 13 Jbeta primers that the PCR ran. Using immunoSEQ multiplex PCR, the repertoire was profiled, and TCRdb retains in-frame clones only, with some absent. The table records more than 140,000 clones, over 60% of them present only once. The material sequenced was PBMCs. These receptors were collected from a woman younger than 45 in good health and CMV-seropositive.

The gene calls are TRBV5-4 and TRBJ1-2, with D unclear. Trimming removed 0 bases at V and 7 bases at J, with 13 bases between. The CDR3 contains 14 residues. Germline V lookup: CDR1 SGHNT, CDR2 YYREEE (reference sequence). For the CDR3, the DNA is TGTGCCAGCAGCTTGGTGGAGGGTTTGGCTGGCTACACCTTC. As protein: CASSLVEGLAGYTF. The variable domain in full, completed from reference TRBV5-4 and TRBJ1-2, reads ETGVTQSPTHLIKTRGQQVTLRCSSQSGHNTVSWYQQALGQGPQFIFQYYREEENGRGNFPPRFSGLQFPNYSSELNVNALELDDSALYLCASSLVEGLAGYTFGSGTRLTVV.

This clone was counted a few times. The chain joins TRBV27 to TRBJ1-2; D not resolved. V lost 5 bases to trimming and J lost 4 bases, with 20 bases between them. This CDR3 spans 16 amino acids. From germline, CDR1 is MNHEY and CDR2 SMNVEV (reference sequence). The CDR3 DNA follows: TGTGCCAGCAGTCAATTCCCTCGCGTTTCGGGCTATGGCTACACCTTC. Translation: CASSQFPRVSGYGYTF.

The rearrangement joins TRBV19 to TRBJ1-1, with 8 nucleotides matching TRBD1. V was pared by 4 bases and J by 7 bases, with 2 bases of the junction left unmatched. Germline lookup yields CDR1 LNHDA and CDR2 SQIVND (reference sequence). The CDR3 sequence is 12 residues long. This CDR3 is CASSRQGFEAFF. The CDR3 DNA reads TGTGCCAGTAGTAGACAGGGGTTTGAAGCTTTCTTT. The whole variable domain, filled in from reference TRBV19 and TRBJ1-1, reads DGGITQSPKYLFRKEGQNVTLSCEQNLNHDAMYWYRQDPGQGLRLIYYSQIVNDFQKGDIAEGYSVSREKKESFPLTVTSAQKNPTAFYLCASSRQGFEAFFGQGTRLTVV.

As concerns this clone: The sample holds other DNA sequences that translate to the same CDR3. The chain's CDR3 is CASSEGAWTGELFF. As DNA, the CDR3 is TGTGCCAGCAGCGAAGGGGCATGGACCGGGGAGCTGTTTTTT. J is TRBJ2-2 and V is TRBV25-1, with D tentatively TRBD1 (5 bases). Trimming cost V 6 bases and J 5 bases, with 13 bases left between them. This CDR3 has 14 residues. The germline gives CDR1 MGHDK, CDR2 SYGVNS.

This clone is a singleton in its sample. This rearrangement joins TRBV5-4 to TRBJ2-7; 9 bases are a match to TRBD1. The CDR3 length is 14 residues. Trimming cost V 2 bases and J 5 bases; bases outside gene matches: 5. The germline CDR1 and CDR2 sequences are SGHNT and YYREEE (reference sequence). The CDR3 nucleotides read TGTGCCAGCAGCTTCGGGACAGGGATGGACGAGCAGTACTTC. As protein: CASSFGTGMDEQYF. Filled out from reference TRBV5-4 and TRBJ2-7, the complete variable domain reads ETGVTQSPTHLIKTRGQQVTLRCSSQSGHNTVSWYQQALGQGPQFIFQYYREEENGRGNFPPRFSGLQFPNYSSELNVNALELDDSALYLCASSFGTGMDEQYFGPGTRLTVT.

V gene TRBV18 combines with J gene TRBJ2-1, with TRBD2 matching 7 bases. The CDR3 totals 14 residues. The V gene's germline CDR1 is KGHSH and CDR2 LQKENI. With 6 bases clipped from V and 8 bases from J, the junction kept 10 bases outside the gene matches. The CDR3, as DNA: TGTGCCAGCTCCTCTAGCGGCCCTAGGGATGAGCAGTTCTTC. Translated, it gives CASSSSGPRDEQFF.

The count of this clone is one. The chain carries TRBV15 and TRBJ1-4, with D perhaps matching TRBD1 (5 bases). The CDR3 runs to 13 residues. Trimming shortened V by 8 bases and J by 7 bases, and 14 bases separated the two germline ends. The germline V gene has CDR1 LNHNV and CDR2 YYDKDF (reference sequence). Written as DNA, the CDR3 is TGTGCCACCCGAAAGGACACGGGTGAAAAACTGTTTTTT. Encoded protein: CATRKDTGEKLFF.

The chain couples TRBV4-2 to TRBJ1-1, with TRBD1 matching over 8 bases. CDR1 is LGHNA and CDR2 is YNFKEQ in the germline V gene. This CDR3 comprises 14 residues. The J segment lost 6 bases and the V segment lost 6 bases, leaving 9 bases of the junction unmatched. The CDR3 DNA reads TGTGCCAGCAGACAGGACAGGGAGTATGCTGAAGCTTTCTTT. Its translation is CASRQDREYAEAFF.

The V gene is TRBV28, the J gene TRBJ1-1; no firm D call. This CDR3 spans 14 amino acids. V was cut by 2 bases and J by 1 base, with 8 bases left in between. Germline lookup yields CDR1 MDHEN and CDR2 SYDVKM. CDR3 loop: CASSLPNPNTEAFF. In DNA form, the CDR3 reads TGTGCCAGCAGTTTACCTAATCCGAACACTGAAGCTTTCTTT.

V gene TRBV7-6 combines with J gene TRBJ1-1; a weak D match, TRBD1 (5 bases). V lost 3 bases and J 7 bases, leaving 24 bases between the germline ends. The CDR3 extends over 17 amino acids. Looked up from germline, CDR1 is SGHVS and CDR2 is FNYEAQ. The CDR3: CASSLPGGPGALLEAFF. The CDR3 DNA reads as TGTGCCAGCAGCTTGCCGGGGGGACCTGGGGCCCTTCTTGAAGCTTTCTTT.

The chain uses TRBV2 and TRBJ2-1, with no clear D. Germline CDR1 reads SNHLY; CDR2 reads FYNNEI. CDR3 length: 14 amino acids. V was shortened by 5 bases and J by 4 bases, with 12 bases between the two germline ends. The CDR3 protein is CASSLNRPYNEQFF. The CDR3 DNA reads as TGTGCCAGCAGTCTGAACAGACCGTACAATGAGCAGTTCTTC. The variable domain in full, with the rest retrieved from reference TRBV2 and TRBJ2-1, is EPEVTQTPSHQVTQMGQEVILRCVPISNHLYFYWYRQILGQKVEFLVSFYNNEISEKSEIFDDQFSVERPDGSNFTLKIRSTKLEDSAMYFCASSLNRPYNEQFFGPGTRLTVL.

The gene calls are TRBV4-2 and TRBJ1-6; D unclear. V lost 0 bases and J 7 bases, leaving 7 bases between the germline ends. Germline CDR1 reads LGHNA; CDR2 reads YNFKEQ. The CDR3 has 14 residues. For the CDR3, the DNA is TGTGCCAGCAGCCAAGATGTGGAGAATTCACCCCTCCACTTT. The encoded protein is CASSQDVENSPLHF.

In its sample, this clone was seen a few times. This chain links TRBV30 with TRBJ2-5, with TRBD2 identical over 12 bases. The germline gives CDR1 GTSNPN, CDR2 SVGIG (reference sequence). Trimming removed 3 bases from V and 3 bases from J; junction bases left unmatched: 11. The CDR3 sequence is 17 residues long. As DNA, the CDR3 is TGTGCCTGGAGCCAAGGACTAGCGGGAATGTTAAAAGAGACCCAGTACTTC. Encoded protein: CAWSQGLAGMLKETQYF.

The J gene is TRBJ1-1, the V gene TRBV27; D uncertain. The CDR3 covers 15 residues. Between the trimmed V and J ends, which lost 2 bases and 1 base, there was a span of 11 bases. The germline V gene has CDR1 MNHEY and CDR2 SMNVEV (reference sequence). This CDR3 is CASSLGFGSNTEAFF. As DNA, the CDR3 is TGTGCCAGCAGTTTAGGTTTCGGGTCGAACACTGAAGCTTTCTTT.

The chain is built from TRBV19 and TRBJ1-1; D is uncertain. This CDR3 is built from 11 residues. Germline assignment: CDR1 LNHDA and CDR2 SQIVND (reference sequence). Trimming removed 9 bases from V and 4 bases from J, with 9 bases in between. The CDR3 is CARPRPTEAFF. The CDR3 region has the DNA TGTGCCAGGCCGAGGCCCACTGAAGCTTTCTTT.

The V gene is TRBV7-9, the J gene TRBJ2-3; the D is unclear. Trimming took off 1 base at V and 1 base at J, with 9 bases between the two ends. The CDR3 has 15 residues. Germline V gene data show CDR1 as SEHNR and CDR2 as FQNEAQ (reference sequence). The CDR3 sequence: CASSLGVSGTDTQYF. The CDR3 coding sequence is TGTGCCAGCAGCTTAGGTGTCAGTGGCACAGATACGCAGTATTTT.

This chain connects TRBV7-2 to TRBJ2-7; D gene ambiguous. The V end was cut by 4 bases, the J end by 4 bases, with 17 bases between. The germline V gene has CDR1 SGHTA and CDR2 FQGNSA. The length of the CDR3 is 15 residues. CDR3 in amino acids: CASSSNRVTLYEQYF. The CDR3 DNA follows: TGTGCCAGCAGCTCCAACCGGGTGACCCTGTACGAGCAGTACTTC.

This chain uses TRBV29-1 with TRBJ1-1; 9 bases align to TRBD1. The V gene end was trimmed by 3 bases and the J gene end by 13 bases; junction bases not matched to a gene: 12. Germline V gene data show CDR1 as SQVTM and CDR2 as ANQGSEA. The CDR3 has 13 residues. The CDR3 reads CSVDISRQGGGFF. CDR3 DNA: TGCAGCGTTGACATCTCCAGACAGGGGGGAGGTTTCTTT.

In its sample, this clone was seen a few times. The V gene is TRBV9, the J gene TRBJ2-7; 8 bases fit TRBD1. This CDR3 has 15 residues. Germline lookup yields CDR1 SGDLS and CDR2 YYNGEE. Trimming cost V 4 bases and J 2 bases; bases outside gene matches: 8. CDR3 nucleotide sequence: TGTGCCAGCAGCCCCCACAGGGGGGCGGCCTACGAGCAGTACTTC. This gives the protein CASSPHRGAAYEQYF.

Concerning this clone itself: The same CDR3 also results from other DNA sequences found in this sample. The J gene is TRBJ2-1, the V gene TRBV29-1, with D tentatively TRBD1 (5 bases). Germline V gene data show CDR1 as SQVTM and CDR2 as ANQGSEA. The CDR3 runs to 10 residues. Written as DNA, the CDR3 is TGCAGTGCCCAGGGTCATGAGCAGTTCTTC. Translation: CSAQGHEQFF.

The chain employs TRBV2 and TRBJ2-5; 8 bases match TRBD2. This CDR3 is 13 amino acids long. V shed 6 bases, J shed 1 base, and the junction held 1 base outside the gene matches. Germline CDR1 SNHLY, CDR2 FYNNEI. CDR3 sequence reads: CASRREAQETQYF. Here the CDR3 DNA reads TGTGCCAGCAGGCGGGAGGCCCAAGAGACCCAGTACTTC.

DNA for the CDR3: TGTGCCAGTAGAACGACCGGGAGCTCCTATAATTCACCCCTCCACTTT. Protein sequence: CASRTTGSSYNSPLHF. This chain links TRBV19 with TRBJ1-6; D ambiguous. Germline CDR1 reads LNHDA; CDR2 reads SQIVND (reference sequence). CDR3 length: 16 residues. V lost 6 bases and J 0 bases, leaving 12 bases between the germline ends.